These 20 T cell receptor beta chains originate from one sample sequenced in a study of T cells in Graves' hyperthyroidism and ophthalmopathy. The source material, RNA transcripts, was used to amplify TCR beta CDR3 regions. TCR CDR3 regions were first amplified by RT-PCR with HTBI primers. TCRdb analysed the multiplex PCR reads with MiXCR anew, one entry per CDR3 protein. The sample consists of about 410,000 distinct CDR3 sequences, approximately 14% of them appearing once. Material: blood. These receptors were taken from a man younger than 30 with Graves' ophthalmopathy.

This clonotype was observed many times. The chain joins TRBV27 to TRBJ1-5; 8 bases line up with TRBD1. The CDR3 has 14 residues. Germline values: CDR1 MNHEY, CDR2 SMNVEV (reference sequence). J gave up 3 bases and V 6 bases, and 4 bases lay outside the gene matches. The CDR3 reads CASRTQGDNQPQHF. In nucleotides, the CDR3 is TGTGCCAGCAGAACACAGGGGGACAATCAGCCCCAGCATTTT.

The chain has TRBV19 and TRBJ2-5; 7 nucleotides line up with TRBD1. The CDR3 is 20 residues long. V lost 0 bases and J lost 3; bases outside the gene matches: 19. Germline lookup yields CDR1 LNHDA and CDR2 SQIVND (reference sequence). The CDR3 bases are TGTGCCAGTAGTATAGAGGGCCCGGGACAGTATTGGGGCAGGGAAGAGACCCAGTACTTC. As protein: CASSIEGPGQYWGREETQYF.

This clonotype has at least ten counts. The V and J genes are TRBV5-1 and TRBJ2-2; 11 bases line up with TRBD1. Germline lookup yields CDR1 SGHRS and CDR2 YFSETQ. V shed 0 bases and J 6 bases; nucleotides not matched to a gene: 7. This CDR3 is 17 amino acids long. The CDR3 here is CASSLAYVGQGAGELFF. In DNA form, the CDR3 reads TGCGCCAGCAGCTTGGCCTACGTGGGACAGGGGGCCGGGGAGCTGTTTTTT.

This clonotype was counted only a few times. The CDR3 loop reads CASSTGLAGGNYNEQFF. In nucleotides, the CDR3 is TGTGCCAGCAGTACGGGACTAGCGGGGGGGAATTACAATGAGCAGTTCTTC. The chain combines TRBV27 with TRBJ2-1; TRBD2 matches at 16 bases. The CDR3 length is 17 residues. V shed 5 bases and J 4 bases; nucleotides not matched to a gene: 5. Germline CDR1 and CDR2: MNHEY and SMNVEV (reference sequence).

The table lists this clonotype with many counts. The genes are TRBV20-1 and TRBJ2-7; D not resolved. Germline V CDR1 and CDR2: DFQATT, SNEGSKA (reference sequence). V was shortened by 5 bases and J by 3 bases, with 14 bases between the two germline ends. The CDR3 is 13 residues long. The CDR3 protein is CSAVLDLGYEQYF. CDR3 coding DNA: TGCAGTGCTGTCCTAGATCTGGGCTACGAGCAGTACTTC.

This clonotype has ten or more counts. The chain carries TRBV7-3 and TRBJ2-1; TRBD2 matches 10 bases. V shed 0 bases, J shed 3 bases, and the junction held 2 bases outside the gene matches. This CDR3 spans 16 amino acids. Looked up from germline, CDR1 is SGHTA and CDR2 is FQGTGA. CDR3 region: CASSLTPSGSYNEQFF. The CDR3 nucleotides are TGTGCCAGCAGCTTAACCCCTAGCGGGAGCTACAATGAGCAGTTCTTC. The full variable domain, rest sourced from reference TRBV7-3 and TRBJ2-1, is GAGVSQTPSNKVTEKGKYVELRCDPISGHTALYWYRQSLGQGPEFLIYFQGTGAADDSGLPNDRFFAVRPEGSVSTLKIQRTERGDSAVYLCASSLTPSGSYNEQFFGPGTRLTVL.

J is TRBJ2-3 and V is TRBV5-5, with unresolved D. This CDR3 is 13 amino acids long. Deletions cut 8 bases from V and 4 bases from J, with 14 bases between. Germline V gene sequence: CDR1 SGHKS, CDR2 YYEKEE (reference sequence). The CDR3: CASSMSNADTQYF. CDR3 DNA sequence: TGTGCCAGTAGTATGAGTAACGCAGATACGCAGTATTTT.

Remarks on this clonotype: Being one base from a much bigger clone, this may be a read error. The rearrangement links TRBV7-2 to TRBJ2-7; 8 bases line up with TRBD2. There are 15 residues in the CDR3. V shed 5 bases, J shed 3 bases, and the junction held 9 bases outside the gene matches. The germline CDR1 and CDR2 sequences are SGHTA and FQGNSA. The CDR3 region is CASSSDREGLYEQYF. CDR3 sequence (DNA): TGTGCCAGCAGCAGCGACCGGGAGGGCCTCTACGAGCAGTACTTC.

CDR3 sequence (DNA): TGTGCCAGCAGTGAGGAGGGGGGATCCGGGGAGCTGTTTTTT. Protein sequence: CASSEEGGSGELFF. The V call is TRBV7-3, the J call TRBJ2-2, with D possibly being TRBD1 or TRBD2 (6 bases each). The CDR3 spans 14 residues. Germline CDR1 SGHTA, CDR2 FQGTGA. The V end lost 6 bases, the J end lost 6 bases, and 14 bases lay between the germline ends.

This clonotype showed up many times. This chain links TRBV15 with TRBJ2-7, with 12 bases fitting TRBD2. The germline CDR1 and CDR2 sequences are LNHNV and YYDKDF (reference sequence). This CDR3 spans 14 amino acids. V was clipped by 6 bases and J by 6 bases; unmatched bases: 6. DNA for the CDR3: TGTGCCACCAGTCGACTAGCGGGAGATTTCGAGCAGTACTTC. This sequence encodes CATSRLAGDFEQYF.

This clonotype occurred many times. Written as DNA, the CDR3 is TGTGCCAGCAGTTACTCCAGGCAGGGGGACTACGAGCAGTACTTC. Protein product: CASSYSRQGDYEQYF. The chain recombines TRBV6-5 with TRBJ2-7; 7 bases map to TRBD1. CDR3 size: 15 residues. Germline values: CDR1 MNHEY, CDR2 SVGAGI. J was trimmed by 3 bases and V by 0 bases; bases with no gene match: 5.

This clonotype has a handful of counts. The rearrangement uses TRBV19 and TRBJ2-7; 8 positions agree with TRBD1. Germline V lookup: CDR1 LNHDA, CDR2 SQIVND (reference sequence). The CDR3 runs to 14 residues. The junction had 8 bases not matched to a gene; V was cut back by 7 bases and J by 3 bases. CDR3 coding DNA: TGTGCCAGTAAAGAAACGGGACAGGACTACGAGCAGTACTTC. This encodes CASKETGQDYEQYF.

This clonotype was recorded many times. The V and J genes are TRBV3-1 and TRBJ1-5; no reliable D call. The germline CDR1 and CDR2 sequences are LGHDT and YNNKEL (reference sequence). V was shortened by 3 bases and J by 6 bases, with 18 bases between the two germline ends. This CDR3 is 16 amino acids long. The CDR3 coding sequence is TGTGCCAGCAGCCACGGTGGTGGGCACGGTGGTCAGCCCCAGCATTTT. Protein: CASSHGGGHGGQPQHF.

The table lists this clonotype with many counts. This chain links TRBV12-3 or TRBV12-4 with TRBJ2-1, with TRBD2 matching 16 bases. V shed 5 bases and J 10 bases; nucleotides not matched to a gene: 5. The CDR3 is 15 amino acids. The chain's CDR3 is CASSPGTSGRGEQFF. In DNA, the CDR3 is TGTGCCAGCAGTCCCGGGACTAGCGGGAGGGGGGAGCAGTTCTTC.

This clonotype showed up many times. The chain uses TRBV7-2 and TRBJ2-4; TRBD2 matches 9 bases. This CDR3 has 16 residues. Germline V gene sequence: CDR1 SGHTA, CDR2 FQGNSA. V trimming: 3 bases; J trimming: 1 base; junction bases outside the gene matches: 4. In DNA form, the CDR3 reads TGTGCCAGCAGCTTTAGCGGGAGTCATGCCAAAAACATTCAGTACTTC. The encoded protein is CASSFSGSHAKNIQYF. The full variable domain, rest sourced from reference TRBV7-2 and TRBJ2-4, is GAGVSQSPSNKVTEKGKDVELRCDPISGHTALYWYRQSLGQGLEFLIYFQGNSAPDKSGLPSDRFSAERTGGSVSTLTIQRTQQEDSAVYLCASSFSGSHAKNIQYFGAGTRLSVL.

This clonotype appeared many times. The chain has TRBV7-3 and TRBJ2-1, with D hard to call. Looked up from germline, CDR1 is SGHTA and CDR2 is FQGTGA. V shed 0 bases and J shed 1 base, with 7 bases lying between them. The CDR3 has 15 residues. The DNA for the CDR3 is TGTGCCAGCAGCTTAACGCTAGAGTCCTACAATGAGCAGTTCTTC. It encodes CASSLTLESYNEQFF.

V and J are TRBV20-1 and TRBJ1-2; the match to TRBD1 covers 7 bases. The CDR3 has 14 residues. The germline V gene has CDR1 DFQATT and CDR2 SNEGSKA (reference sequence). Trimming took 2 bases from V and 4 from J; bases not matched to a gene: 7. In DNA form, the CDR3 reads TGCAGTGCTAGATGGCAGGGGGGCAGCTATGGCTACACCTTC. This encodes CSARWQGGSYGYTF.

The J gene is TRBJ1-2, the V gene TRBV6-2 or TRBV6-3; D not certain. The CDR3 consists of 13 residues. V lost 6 bases, J lost 6 bases, and 14 bases lay in between. The germline V gene has CDR1 MNHEY and CDR2 SVGEGT. For the CDR3, the DNA is TGTGCCAGCAGGGGCGGGTTTATCGATGGCTACACCTTC. It encodes CASRGGFIDGYTF.

This clonotype has at least ten counts. The rearrangement joins TRBV20-1 to TRBJ2-5; D is possibly TRBD1 or TRBD2 (5 bases each). Between the trimmed V and J ends, which lost 5 bases and 4 bases, there was a span of 11 bases. The CDR3 runs to 12 residues. Per the germline V gene, CDR1 is DFQATT and CDR2 is SNEGSKA (reference sequence). Here the CDR3 DNA reads TGCAGTGCTTCTCGGGGCCCAGAGACCCAGTACTTC. Protein: CSASRGPETQYF.

This clonotype occurred many times. The J gene is TRBJ2-1, the V gene TRBV10-3; D perhaps matches TRBD2 (6 bases). The germline V and J ends were trimmed by 2 bases and 3 bases, with 8 bases remaining between them. The length of the CDR3 is 14 residues. CDR1 and CDR2 from the germline V gene are ENHRY and SYGVKD. As DNA, the CDR3 is TGTGCCATCAGTGAGGCTAGCGACTACAATGAGCAGTTCTTC. It is translated as CAISEASDYNEQFF.